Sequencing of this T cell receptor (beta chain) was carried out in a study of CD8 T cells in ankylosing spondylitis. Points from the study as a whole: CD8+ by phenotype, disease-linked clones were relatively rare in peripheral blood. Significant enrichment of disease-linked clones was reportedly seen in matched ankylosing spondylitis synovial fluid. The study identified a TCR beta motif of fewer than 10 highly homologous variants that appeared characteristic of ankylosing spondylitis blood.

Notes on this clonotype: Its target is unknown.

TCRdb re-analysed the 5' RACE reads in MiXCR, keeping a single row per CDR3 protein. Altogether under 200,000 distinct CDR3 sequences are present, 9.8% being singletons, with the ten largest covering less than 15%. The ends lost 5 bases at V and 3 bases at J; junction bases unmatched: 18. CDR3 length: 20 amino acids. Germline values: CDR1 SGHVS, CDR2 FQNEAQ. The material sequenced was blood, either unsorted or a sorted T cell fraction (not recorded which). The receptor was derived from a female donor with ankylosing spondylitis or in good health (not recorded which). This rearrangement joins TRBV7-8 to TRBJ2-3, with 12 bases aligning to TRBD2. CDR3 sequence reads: CASSARGGLAGSYVTDTQYF. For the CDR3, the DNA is TGTGCCAGCAGCGCTAGGGGGGGACTAGCGGGCTCCTATGTTACAGATACGCAGTATTTT.